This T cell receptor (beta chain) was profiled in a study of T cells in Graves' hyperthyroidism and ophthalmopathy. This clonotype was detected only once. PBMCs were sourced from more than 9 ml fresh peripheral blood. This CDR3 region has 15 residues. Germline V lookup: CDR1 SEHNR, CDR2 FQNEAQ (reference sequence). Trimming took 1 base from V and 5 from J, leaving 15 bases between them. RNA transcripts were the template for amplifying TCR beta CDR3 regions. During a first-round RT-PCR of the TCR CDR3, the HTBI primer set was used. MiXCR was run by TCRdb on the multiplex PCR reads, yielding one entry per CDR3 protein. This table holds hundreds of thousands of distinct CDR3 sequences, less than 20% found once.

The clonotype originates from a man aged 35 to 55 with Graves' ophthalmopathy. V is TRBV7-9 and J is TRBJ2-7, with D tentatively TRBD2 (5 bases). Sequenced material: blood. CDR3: CASSLDWAGHNEQYF. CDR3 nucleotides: TGTGCCAGCAGCTTAGATTGGGCGGGCCACAACGAGCAGTACTTC.